This T cell receptor (beta chain) was sequenced during a study of T-cell reconstitution after alpha-beta-depleted transplantation in children. The CDR3 spans 16 residues. V was pared by 3 bases and J by 3 bases, with 10 bases of the junction left unmatched. Germline CDR1 ENHRY, CDR2 SYGVKD. Construction of the TCRbeta library involved unique molecular identifiers. TCRdb reanalysed the PCR reads using MiXCR and keeps one entry per CDR3 protein. The repertoire consists of hundreds of thousands of distinct CDR3 sequences, with roughly 18% occurring once and the leading ten covering approximately 3%. This clonotype was seen a handful of times.

The source is a human donor who donated a stem cell graft to a child with acute lymphoblastic leukemia. Sequenced here: PBMCs from the stem cell graft donor, sampled from the stem cell graft. V is TRBV10-3 and J is TRBJ2-7; 8 positions match TRBD2. In DNA, the CDR3 is TGTGCCATCAGTGAAGGTAGCGGGGCTCTAGGCTACGAGCAGTACTTC. It codes for CAISEGSGALGYEQYF.